This TCR beta chain was retrieved from a study of CD8+ T cells in alopecia areata. Study-wide background: Treated patients' severity was scored by percentage of affected scalp area.

Regarding this clone: Its matching antigen is unknown.

Study conclusions and caveats: Lesional scalp, especially alopecia totalis/universalis, showed higher clonality than normal scalp.

Treatment meaning: oral pan-JAK inhibitor, 5-10 mg twice daily. Extracted RNA was reverse transcribed into cDNA, the sequencing template. Measured with immunoSEQ multiplex PCR; TCRdb has only the in-frame clones, and not every one. The data contain roughly 120,000 clones, about 50% of them singletons. The CDR3 sequence is 15 residues long. V was shortened by 4 bases and J by 0 bases, with 14 bases between the two germline ends. Germline-derived CDR1 and CDR2 are SQVTM and ANQGSEA. The sample was CD4+ T cells sorted from blood, taken at week 4, from a patient treated with tofacitinib. The genes are TRBV29-1 and TRBJ2-3; tentatively, D is TRBD2 (5 bases). The sequence was obtained from a human donor with alopecia areata. The CDR3 DNA is TGCAGCGTTGGTCGGTTAGCGCCCAGCACAGATACGCAGTATTTT. Protein product: CSVGRLAPSTDTQYF.